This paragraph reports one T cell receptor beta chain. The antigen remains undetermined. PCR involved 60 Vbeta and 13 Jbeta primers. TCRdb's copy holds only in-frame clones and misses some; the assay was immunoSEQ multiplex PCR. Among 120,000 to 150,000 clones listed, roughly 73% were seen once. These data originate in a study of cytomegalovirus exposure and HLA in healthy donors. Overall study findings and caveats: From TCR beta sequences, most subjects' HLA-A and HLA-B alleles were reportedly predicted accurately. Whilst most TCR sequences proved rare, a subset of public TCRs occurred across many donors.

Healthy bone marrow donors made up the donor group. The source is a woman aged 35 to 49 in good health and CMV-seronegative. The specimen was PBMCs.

CDR3 bases: TGTGCCAGCACAAAAGAGCCTAGCTCTGGAAACACCATATATTTT. This sequence encodes CASTKEPSSGNTIYF. The V gene is TRBV2, the J gene TRBJ1-3; D not resolved. The ends were cut back, 7 bases at V and 0 bases at J, with 13 bases in the middle. The CDR3 consists of 15 residues. Germline V gene data show CDR1 as SNHLY and CDR2 as FYNNEI.